The clone carrying this T cell receptor (beta chain) was observed at least ten times. The target antigen is unknown. Trimming at V came to 5 bases and at J to 7 bases, leaving 4 bases not matched to a gene. The CDR3 spans 13 residues. The V gene's germline CDR1 is SGHNT and CDR2 YENEEA. The data are from a study of human T cells and chemical hapten exposure. Time point: patch test 1, 2 weeks after DPC sensitization. Treatment defined: therapeutic diphenylcyclopropenone sensitization with weekly scalp DPC. TCRdb re-called the RACE reads through MiXCR, storing one row per CDR3 protein. The sample lists 300,000 to 400,000 distinct CDR3 sequences, about 7% occurring once. General study results and limits: The study found that DPC sensitization did not change TCRs above 1 in 1000 frequency.

The source material was whole blood, sampled in connection with sensitization to the hapten diphenylcyclopropenone (DPC). V is TRBV11-3 and J is TRBJ2-1; 8 bases agree with TRBD1. This TCR came from a woman aged 18-35 years with alopecia areata. Some clones in this sample may be carry-over from other donors' samples. The CDR3 is CASSRQGNNEQFF. For the CDR3, the DNA is TGTGCCAGCAGCCGACAGGGGAATAATGAGCAGTTCTTC.